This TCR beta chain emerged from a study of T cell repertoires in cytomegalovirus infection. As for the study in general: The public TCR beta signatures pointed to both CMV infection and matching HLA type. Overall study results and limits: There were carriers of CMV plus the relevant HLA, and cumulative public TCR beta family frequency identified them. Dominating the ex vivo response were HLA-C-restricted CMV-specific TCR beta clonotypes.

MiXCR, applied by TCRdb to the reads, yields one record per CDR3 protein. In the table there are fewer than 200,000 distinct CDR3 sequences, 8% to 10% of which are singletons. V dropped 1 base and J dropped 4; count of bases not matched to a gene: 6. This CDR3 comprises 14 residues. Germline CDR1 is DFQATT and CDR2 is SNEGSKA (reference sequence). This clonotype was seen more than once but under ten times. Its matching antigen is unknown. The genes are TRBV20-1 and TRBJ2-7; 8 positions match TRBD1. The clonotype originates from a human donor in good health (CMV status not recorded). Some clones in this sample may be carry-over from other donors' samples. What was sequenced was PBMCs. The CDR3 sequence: CSARVLGQAYEQYF. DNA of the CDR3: TGCAGTGCTAGAGTTTTGGGACAGGCGTACGAGCAGTACTTC.